Listed below are T cell receptor beta chains from one sample, sequenced in a study of beta chain features in type 1 diabetes. The table came from immunoSEQ multiplex PCR; TCRdb's copy has only in-frame clones and leaves some out. The sample yields about 320,000 clones, 12% to 15% seen once. Sequenced input: central memory CD4+ T cells from blood. These TCRs come from a man aged 30-40 years in good health. The CDR3 runs from the conserved cysteine through the conserved F or W. A D gene is named only where the DNA matches it firmly. Rows give clone size only sometimes, using once, few, many, or a class for an expanded clone.

V gene: TRBV28
clone size: -
D gene: -
CDR3 length: 14
J gene: TRBJ1-1
CDR3 protein: CASSSGQLNTEAFF
CDR3 DNA: TGTGCCAGCAGCTCCGGACAGTTGAACACTGAAGCTTTCTTT

V gene: TRBV7-6
clone size: -
D gene: -
CDR3 length: 13
J gene: TRBJ1-1
CDR3 protein: CASSLSRDGEAFF
CDR3 DNA: TGTGCCAGCAGCTTATCTCGGGACGGTGAAGCTTTCTTT

V gene: TRBV11-2
clone size: -
D gene: TRBD1
CDR3 length: 17
J gene: TRBJ1-6
CDR3 protein: CASSLSPPDRGNSPLHF
CDR3 DNA: TGTGCCAGCAGCTTATCACCCCCCGACAGGGGAAATTCACCCCTCCACTTT

V gene: TRBV6-1
clone size: few
D gene: -
CDR3 length: 13
J gene: TRBJ1-1
CDR3 protein: CASRESFNTEAFF
CDR3 DNA: TGTGCCAGCAGAGAAAGTTTTAACACTGAAGCTTTCTTT

V gene: TRBV10-3
clone size: -
D gene: -
CDR3 length: 13
J gene: TRBJ2-1
CDR3 protein: CAISATSQGRRFF
CDR3 DNA: TGTGCCATCAGTGCAACGTCCCAGGGGCGAAGGTTCTTC

V gene: TRBV7-9
clone size: few
D gene: TRBD2
CDR3 length: 16
J gene: TRBJ2-2
CDR3 protein: CASHRGAGGPNRELFF
CDR3 DNA: TGTGCCAGCCACCGGGGAGCGGGAGGGCCAAATCGGGAGCTGTTTTTT

V gene: TRBV5-1
clone size: -
D gene: TRBD2
CDR3 length: 15
J gene: TRBJ2-1
CDR3 protein: CASSLEAGGIPEQFF
CDR3 DNA: TGCGCCAGCAGCTTGGAAGCGGGGGGTATTCCTGAGCAGTTCTTC

V gene: TRBV30
clone size: once
D gene: -
CDR3 length: 13
J gene: TRBJ1-1
CDR3 protein: CAWKMDRNTETFF
CDR3 DNA: TGTGCCTGGAAAATGGACAGAAACACTGAAACTTTCTTT

V gene: TRBV5-1
clone size: -
D gene: TRBD1
CDR3 length: 15
J gene: TRBJ1-1
CDR3 protein: CASSNRGHMNTEAFF
CDR3 DNA: TGCGCCAGCAGCAACAGGGGTCACATGAACACTGAAGCTTTCTTT

V gene: TRBV27
clone size: -
D gene: TRBD2
CDR3 length: 15
J gene: TRBJ2-1
CDR3 protein: CASSFEFGRDNEQFF
CDR3 DNA: TGTGCCAGCAGTTTTGAATTTGGGAGGGACAATGAGCAGTTCTTC

V gene: TRBV11-1
clone size: -
D gene: -
CDR3 length: 15
J gene: TRBJ2-3
CDR3 protein: CASSFTPESTDTQYF
CDR3 DNA: TGTGCCAGCAGCTTTACTCCCGAAAGCACAGATACGCAGTATTTT

V gene: TRBV7-3
clone size: few
D gene: -
CDR3 length: 13
J gene: TRBJ1-1
CDR3 protein: CASSLTGNTEAFF
CDR3 DNA: TGTGCCAGCAGCTTGACAGGGAACACTGAAGCTTTCTTT

V gene: TRBV6-6
clone size: -
D gene: -
CDR3 length: 15
J gene: TRBJ2-7
CDR3 protein: CASSYYPGKNYEQYF
CDR3 DNA: TGTGCCAGCAGTTACTATCCCGGGAAAAACTACGAGCAGTACTTC

V gene: TRBV7-2
clone size: -
D gene: TRBD1
CDR3 length: 15
J gene: TRBJ1-3
CDR3 protein: CASSPRTGTGNTIYF
CDR3 DNA: TGTGCCAGCAGCCCCCGGACAGGGACTGGAAACACCATATATTTT

V gene: TRBV11-3
clone size: -
D gene: TRBD2
CDR3 length: 17
J gene: TRBJ2-5
CDR3 protein: CASSFGLAGEGTETQYF
CDR3 DNA: TGTGCCAGCAGCTTCGGACTAGCGGGAGAGGGGACCGAGACCCAGTACTTC

V gene: TRBV19
clone size: few
D gene: -
CDR3 length: 13
J gene: TRBJ2-5
CDR3 protein: CASNPRQEETQYF
CDR3 DNA: TGTGCCAGTAACCCTAGACAGGAGGAGACCCAGTACTTC

V gene: TRBV11-2
clone size: -
D gene: -
CDR3 length: 12
J gene: TRBJ1-2
CDR3 protein: CASSRRSDGYTF
CDR3 DNA: TGTGCCAGCAGTCGCCGATCCGACGGCTACACCTTC

V gene: TRBV5-1
clone size: -
D gene: -
CDR3 length: 14
J gene: TRBJ2-1
CDR3 protein: CASSLGGPYNEQFF
CDR3 DNA: TGCGCCAGCAGCTTGGGGGGCCCCTACAATGAGCAGTTCTTC